These 11 T cell receptor beta chains originate from one sample sequenced in a study of technical replicates of blood from a handful of donors. Using immunoSEQ multiplex PCR, the repertoire was profiled, and TCRdb retains in-frame clones only, with some absent. The sample includes over 55,000 clones, roughly 95% seen only once; the top ten take under 3%. Sequenced input: PBMCs. These TCRs come from a human donor in good health. Some clones in this sample may be carry-over from other donors' samples.

The gene calls are TRBV30 and TRBJ2-7; D is undetermined. CDR1 and CDR2 (germline): GTSNPN, SVGIG (reference sequence). With 4 bases removed from V and 2 bases from J, the gap between germline ends came to 15 bases. The CDR3 has 14 residues. CDR3 nucleotides: TGTGCCTGGAACCGGGTACCTACTACCTACGAGCAGTACTTC. It encodes CAWNRVPTTYEQYF.

The chain links TRBV29-1 to TRBJ2-7; TRBD1 matches 7 bases. Germline CDR1 is SQVTM and CDR2 is ANQGSEA. Trimming took 6 bases from V and 7 from J; bases not matched to a gene: 3. This CDR3 has 10 residues. This chain's CDR3 is CSVRGREQYF. CDR3 bases: TGCAGCGTGAGGGGGCGGGAGCAGTACTTC.

The chain recombines TRBV5-1 with TRBJ2-2; TRBD2 might be the D (7 bases). Trimming stripped 0 bases from V and 0 bases from J, with 9 bases between. The germline CDR1 and CDR2 sequences are SGHRS and YFSETQ. The CDR3 has 16 residues. CDR3 nucleotides: TGCGCCAGCAGCTTGGTGGGGGGGCCGAACACCGGGGAGCTGTTTTTT. Protein product: CASSLVGGPNTGELFF.

Only a few counts were recorded for this clone. The chain uses TRBV7-2 and TRBJ1-2, with TRBD1 matching 8 bases. V was pared by 5 bases and J by 4 bases, with 6 bases of the junction left unmatched. Germline assignment: CDR1 SGHTA and CDR2 FQGNSA. The CDR3 has 14 amino acids. CDR3 loop: CASSLDRGRYGYTF. CDR3 coding DNA: TGTGCCAGCAGCCTCGACAGGGGCCGCTATGGCTACACCTTC.

The chain has TRBV4-1 and TRBJ2-3; 8 bases line up with TRBD2. V was clipped by 3 bases and J by 4 bases; unmatched bases: 9. The CDR3 consists of 16 residues. Looked up from germline, CDR1 is MGHRA and CDR2 is YSYEKL. The CDR3, as DNA: TGCGCCAGCAGCCACTTACGGGGGGGCGGGGCAGATACGCAGTATTTT. Translated, it gives CASSHLRGGGADTQYF.

V is TRBV4-1 and J is TRBJ2-5; 7 bases agree with TRBD2. Germline V gene sequence: CDR1 MGHRA, CDR2 YSYEKL. The length of the CDR3 is 17 residues. J was trimmed by 5 bases and V by 1 base; bases with no gene match: 13. The CDR3 DNA reads as TGCGCCAGCAGCCAAGGGAGGGCGCTAGCGGCATCGGAGACCCAGTACTTC. Amino acid sequence: CASSQGRALAASETQYF.

J is TRBJ1-2 and V is TRBV5-1; D perhaps matches TRBD1 (6 bases). The CDR3 loop spans 16 amino acids. Germline V lookup: CDR1 SGHRS, CDR2 YFSETQ. V was trimmed by 4 bases and J by 8 bases, leaving 24 bases between them. CDR3 loop: CASSAGSGGDLWGYTF. Written as DNA, the CDR3 is TGCGCCAGCAGCGCTGGAAGCGGGGGCGATCTGTGGGGCTACACCTTC.

The CDR3 DNA reads TGTGCCAGCAGGACTAGCGGGTACCACGAGCAGTACTTC. This sequence encodes CASRTSGYHEQYF. This chain connects TRBV6-5 to TRBJ2-7, with 10 bases that match TRBD2. Looked up from germline, CDR1 is MNHEY and CDR2 is SVGAGI. The CDR3 is 13 residues long. V dropped 6 bases and J dropped 5; count of bases not matched to a gene: 4.

The chain couples TRBV6-4 to TRBJ2-5; tentatively, D is TRBD1 (6 bases). V was cut by 3 bases and J by 5 bases, with 16 bases left in between. Germline values: CDR1 MRHNA, CDR2 SNTAGT. This CDR3 is built from 15 residues. This CDR3 is CASSEAETGGETQYF. The DNA for the CDR3 is TGTGCCAGCAGTGAAGCGGAGACAGGCGGGGAGACCCAGTACTTC.

The chain uses TRBV7-7 and TRBJ2-1; TRBD1 matches at 8 bases. CDR3 length: 12 residues. The germline V gene has CDR1 SSHAT and CDR2 FNYEAQ (reference sequence). The junction had 2 bases not matched to a gene; V was cut back by 4 bases and J by 9 bases. CDR3 sequence (DNA): TGTGCCAGCAGCTCAGGGGGCAGTGAGCAGTTCTTC. Its protein product is CASSSGGSEQFF.

V and J are TRBV29-1 and TRBJ2-3, with D possibly being TRBD2 (5 bases). The CDR3 covers 14 residues. With 3 bases removed from V and 0 bases from J, the gap between germline ends came to 10 bases. Germline V gives CDR1 SQVTM, CDR2 ANQGSEA. This CDR3 is CSVDQGSSTDTQYF. The CDR3 DNA reads TGCAGCGTTGATCAAGGGAGCAGCACAGATACGCAGTATTTT.